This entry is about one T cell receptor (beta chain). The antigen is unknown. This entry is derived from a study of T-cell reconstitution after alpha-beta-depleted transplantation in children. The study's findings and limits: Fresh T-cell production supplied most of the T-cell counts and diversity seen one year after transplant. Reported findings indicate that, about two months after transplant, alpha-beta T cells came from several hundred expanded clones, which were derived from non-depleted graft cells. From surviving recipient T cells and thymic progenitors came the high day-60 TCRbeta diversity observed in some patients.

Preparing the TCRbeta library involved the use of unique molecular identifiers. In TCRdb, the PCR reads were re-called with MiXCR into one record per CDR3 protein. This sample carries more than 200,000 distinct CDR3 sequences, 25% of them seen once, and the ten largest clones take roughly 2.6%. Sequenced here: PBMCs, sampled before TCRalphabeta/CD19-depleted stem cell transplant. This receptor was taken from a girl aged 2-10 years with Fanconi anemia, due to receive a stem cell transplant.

The CDR3 region has the DNA TGTGCCAGCAGCCAGAGCGGGGGGCCTTTCGGGGAGCTGTTTTTT. This sequence encodes CASSQSGGPFGELFF. This chain uses TRBV4-2 with TRBJ2-2; TRBD2 matches at 9 bases. From germline, CDR1 is LGHNA and CDR2 YNFKEQ. This CDR3 has 15 residues. V lost 3 bases, J lost 7 bases, and 6 bases stayed unmatched.